The clone carrying this T cell receptor (beta chain) was observed a few times. The sample comes from a study of T-cell reconstitution after alpha-beta-depleted transplantation in children. This CDR3 spans 15 amino acids. Germline V gene sequence: CDR1 DFQATT, CDR2 SNEGSKA (reference sequence). V gave up 2 bases and J gave up 4 bases, with 15 bases separating them. Unique molecular identifiers were used in preparing the TCRbeta library. TCRdb independently ran MiXCR on the PCR reads; one entry per CDR3 protein. The sample holds under 250,000 distinct CDR3 sequences, approximately 19% seen once. This clonotype was sampled from a male patient aged 2 to 9 who had a stem cell transplant for acute lymphoblastic leukemia, so the T cells may come from the graft donor. The V gene is TRBV20-1, the J gene TRBJ1-5; possible D gene TRBD1, 6 bases. The material sequenced was PBMCs, mostly from graft donor cells, taken 360 days after TCRalphabeta/CD19-depleted stem cell transplant. The CDR3: CSARNTGTPNQPQHF. The CDR3, as DNA: TGCAGTGCTAGAAATACCGGGACACCTAATCAGCCCCAGCATTTT.